The 9 T cell receptor beta chains below come from one sample, sequenced in a study of control samples from healthy donors and cancer patients. TCRdb keeps only in-frame clones here, not all; method: immunoSEQ multiplex PCR. The data hold around 70,000 clones, with more than 80% observed a single time. The sequencing input was blood. These receptor sequences come from a man between 60 and 75 years old in good health.

The rearrangement uses TRBV7-9 and TRBJ2-7; D gene ambiguous. The germline V gene encodes CDR1 SEHNR and CDR2 FQNEAQ (reference sequence). This CDR3 is 18 amino acids long. Deletions cut 2 bases from V and 5 bases from J, with 25 bases between. This CDR3 is CASSLLSLQTLGMHEQYF. CDR3 nucleotides: TGTGCCAGCAGCTTACTCTCCCTTCAGACCCTAGGAATGCACGAGCAGTACTTC.

The chain combines TRBV5-6 with TRBJ2-1, with 12 bases aligning to TRBD2. CDR1 is SGHDT, CDR2 YYEEEE, per germline. The V and J ends lost 0 bases and 2 bases, in that order; junction bases with no gene match: 3. CDR3 length: 17 amino acids. CDR3 region: CASSLVASGRAYNEQFF. DNA of the CDR3: TGTGCCAGCAGCTTGGTAGCTAGCGGGAGGGCCTACAATGAGCAGTTCTTC.

The chain carries TRBV27 and TRBJ2-2; 9 positions agree with TRBD2. Germline V CDR1 and CDR2: MNHEY, SMNVEV (reference sequence). CDR3 size: 14 residues. V gave up 6 bases and J gave up 7 bases; unmatched junction bases: 6. This CDR3 is CASRLAGGFGELFF. The CDR3 DNA reads as TGTGCCAGCAGACTAGCGGGTGGTTTCGGGGAGCTGTTTTTT.

The rearrangement joins TRBV7-2 to TRBJ2-2, with D unresolved. Between the trimmed V and J ends, which lost 2 bases and 3 bases, there was a span of 13 bases. CDR1 and CDR2 from the germline V gene are SGHTA and FQGNSA. The CDR3 contains 16 residues. CDR3 bases: TGTGCCAGCAGCTTAACGGTTAGGGCTTACACCGGGGAGCTGTTTTTT. It codes for CASSLTVRAYTGELFF.

V gene TRBV28 combines with J gene TRBJ2-7; possible D gene TRBD1, 6 bases. Per germline, CDR1 MDHEN and CDR2 SYDVKM. V was trimmed by 7 bases and J by 4 bases, leaving 11 bases between them. This CDR3 has 12 amino acids. CDR3 region: CASMGQIYEQYF. CDR3 bases: TGTGCCAGCATGGGACAAATTTACGAGCAGTACTTC.

This clone was observed a handful of times. The rearrangement joins TRBV2 to TRBJ2-1, with 11 bases that match TRBD2. Germline V gene data show CDR1 as SNHLY and CDR2 as FYNNEI. V gave up 4 bases and J gave up 8 bases; unmatched junction bases: 4. This CDR3 contains 14 residues. The CDR3 bases are TGTGCCAGCAGTGTAGCGGGAGGGCGATATGAGCAGTTCTTC. Translating it yields CASSVAGGRYEQFF.

The rearrangement uses TRBV5-1 and TRBJ2-5, with 8 bases lining up with TRBD1. With 4 bases clipped from V and 2 bases from J, the junction kept 7 bases outside the gene matches. This CDR3 is 15 amino acids long. Germline CDR1 reads SGHRS; CDR2 reads YFSETQ. The CDR3 bases are TGCGCCAGCAGCGCCGTGGACAGGGCTCAAGAGACCCAGTACTTC. Its protein product is CASSAVDRAQETQYF.

This clone was observed a few times. The rearrangement links TRBV24-1 to TRBJ1-6; a weak D match, TRBD1 (5 bases). V gave up 5 bases and J gave up 7 bases, with 8 bases separating them. CDR1 and CDR2 from the germline V gene are KGHDR and SFDVKD. The length of the CDR3 is 13 residues. CDR3 protein: CATSVGENSPLHF. CDR3 in DNA: TGTGCCACCAGTGTAGGGGAAAATTCACCCCTCCACTTT.

V and J are TRBV15 and TRBJ2-7, with 10 bases fitting TRBD1. J gave up 0 bases and V 3 bases, and 2 bases lay outside the gene matches. Germline lookup yields CDR1 LNHNV and CDR2 YYDKDF (reference sequence). There are 15 residues in the CDR3. The CDR3: CATSRDRGSSYEQYF. CDR3 in DNA: TGTGCCACCAGCAGGGACAGGGGGAGCTCCTACGAGCAGTACTTC.